Sequencing of this T cell receptor (beta chain) was carried out in a study of blood T cell repertoires in COVID-19. How the authors handled the data: Amplifying reference gene primers gave estimates of nucleated cell counts. The table came from immunoSEQ multiplex PCR; TCRdb's copy has only in-frame clones and leaves some out. Clone size and V and J calls were adopted from that table, with D and trimming inferred from the DNA. The repertoire holds approximately 110,000 clones, with approximately 84% as singletons. This clone occurred a few times. The source is a human donor in a cohort sampled during active COVID-19. Sequenced material: peripheral blood.

Here the CDR3 reads CASSRTGFANSPLHF. The CDR3 bases are TGTGCCAGCAGCCGAACAGGGTTCGCTAATTCACCCCTCCACTTT. The chain couples TRBV6-2 or TRBV6-3 to TRBJ1-6, with D perhaps matching TRBD1 (6 bases). Germline V gene lookup returns CDR1 MNHEY and CDR2 SVGEGT. The CDR3 loop spans 15 amino acids. V was cut by 6 bases and J by 6 bases, with 15 bases left in between.